This paragraph covers one T cell receptor beta chain sequence. The antigen is unknown. This record comes from a study of OX40 agonist ivuxolimab in advanced cancers. Study background: Six ivuxolimab dose levels, 0.01 to 10 mg/kg, were given intravenously every 2 weeks.

Libraries were prepared by immunoSEQ multiplex PCR; TCRdb keeps only in-frame clonotypes and omits some of them. This sample has over 10,000 clones, with around 73% found just once. Study-wide results and caveats: Antigen specificity remained undetermined for the expanded peripheral T cells. On average, a greater number of expanded clones characterised CD8+ T cells relative to CD4+.

The V end lost 1 base, the J end lost 4 bases, and 16 bases lay between the germline ends. This CDR3 has 15 amino acids. Germline V gene sequence: CDR1 GTSNPN, CDR2 SVGIG (reference sequence). The J gene is TRBJ1-1, the V gene TRBV30, with D perhaps matching TRBD1 (6 bases). This clonotype originated in an adult with an advanced solid tumor such as melanoma, head and neck, liver or kidney cancer. The sample was CD4+ or CD8+ T cells sorted from blood, taken in a trial of the OX40 agonist ivuxolimab. The chain's CDR3 is CAWSGGADSSTEAFF. In DNA form, the CDR3 reads TGTGCCTGGAGTGGGGGGGCCGACAGCTCCACTGAAGCTTTCTTT.